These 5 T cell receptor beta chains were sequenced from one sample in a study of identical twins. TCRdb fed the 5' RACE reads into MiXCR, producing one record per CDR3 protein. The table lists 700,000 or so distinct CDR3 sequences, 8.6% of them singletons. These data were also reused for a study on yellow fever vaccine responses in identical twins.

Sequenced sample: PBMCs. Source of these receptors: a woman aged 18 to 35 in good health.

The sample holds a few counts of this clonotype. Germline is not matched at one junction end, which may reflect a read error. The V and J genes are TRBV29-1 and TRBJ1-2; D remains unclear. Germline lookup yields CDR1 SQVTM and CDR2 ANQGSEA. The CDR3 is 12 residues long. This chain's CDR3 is CCVTTYPYGYTF. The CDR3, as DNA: TGTTGTGTCACCACTTATCCGTATGGCTACACCTTC.

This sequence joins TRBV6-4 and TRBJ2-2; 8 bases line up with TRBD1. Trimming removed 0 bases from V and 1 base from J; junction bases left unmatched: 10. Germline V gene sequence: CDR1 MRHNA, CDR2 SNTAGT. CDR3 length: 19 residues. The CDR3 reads CASSDSHRGMNRNTGELFF. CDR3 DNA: TGTGCCAGCAGTGACTCTCACAGGGGGATGAATAGGAACACCGGGGAGCTGTTTTTT.

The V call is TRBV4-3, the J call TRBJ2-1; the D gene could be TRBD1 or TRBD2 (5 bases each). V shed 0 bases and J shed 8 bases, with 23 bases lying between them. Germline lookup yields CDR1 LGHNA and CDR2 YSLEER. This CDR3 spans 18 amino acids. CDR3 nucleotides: TGCGCCAGCAGCCAAGATTTGGCAGGAGGAGTTGAGGGACATGAGCAGTTCTTC. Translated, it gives CASSQDLAGGVEGHEQFF.

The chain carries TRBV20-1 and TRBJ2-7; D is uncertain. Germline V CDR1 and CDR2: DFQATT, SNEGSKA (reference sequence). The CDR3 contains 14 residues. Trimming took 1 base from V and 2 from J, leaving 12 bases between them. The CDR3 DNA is TGCAGTGCTAGAGCTTCAGGCTCCACCTACGAGCAGTACTTC. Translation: CSARASGSTYEQYF.

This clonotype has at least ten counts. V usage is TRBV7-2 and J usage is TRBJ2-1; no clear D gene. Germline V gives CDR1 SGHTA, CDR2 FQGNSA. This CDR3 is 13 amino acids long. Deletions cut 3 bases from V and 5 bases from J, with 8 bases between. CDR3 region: CASSLKANNEQFF. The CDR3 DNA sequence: TGTGCCAGCAGCTTGAAAGCGAACAATGAGCAGTTCTTC.